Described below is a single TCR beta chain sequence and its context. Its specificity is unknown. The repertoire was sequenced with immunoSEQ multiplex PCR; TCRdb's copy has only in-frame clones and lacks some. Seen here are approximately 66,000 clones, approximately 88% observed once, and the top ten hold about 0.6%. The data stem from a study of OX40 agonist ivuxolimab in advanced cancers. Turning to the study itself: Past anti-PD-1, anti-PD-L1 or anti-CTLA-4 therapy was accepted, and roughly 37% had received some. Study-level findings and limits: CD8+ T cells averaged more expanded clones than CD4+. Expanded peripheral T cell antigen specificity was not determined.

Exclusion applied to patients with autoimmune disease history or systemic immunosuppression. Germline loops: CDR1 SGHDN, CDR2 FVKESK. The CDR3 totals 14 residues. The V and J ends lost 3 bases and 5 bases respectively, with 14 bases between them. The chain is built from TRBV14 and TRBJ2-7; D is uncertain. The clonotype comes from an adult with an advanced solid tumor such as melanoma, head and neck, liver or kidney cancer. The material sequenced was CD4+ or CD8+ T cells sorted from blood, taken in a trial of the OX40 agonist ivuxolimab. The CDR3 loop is CASSQLGRLHEQYF. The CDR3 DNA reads TGTGCCAGCAGCCAGCTCGGCAGGCTCCACGAGCAGTACTTC. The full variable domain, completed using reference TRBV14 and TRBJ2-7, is EAGVTQFPSHSVIEKGQTVTLRCDPISGHDNLYWYRRVMGKEIKFLLHFVKESKQDESGMPNNRFLAERTGGTYSTLKVQPAELEDSGVYFCASSQLGRLHEQYFGPGTRLTVT.